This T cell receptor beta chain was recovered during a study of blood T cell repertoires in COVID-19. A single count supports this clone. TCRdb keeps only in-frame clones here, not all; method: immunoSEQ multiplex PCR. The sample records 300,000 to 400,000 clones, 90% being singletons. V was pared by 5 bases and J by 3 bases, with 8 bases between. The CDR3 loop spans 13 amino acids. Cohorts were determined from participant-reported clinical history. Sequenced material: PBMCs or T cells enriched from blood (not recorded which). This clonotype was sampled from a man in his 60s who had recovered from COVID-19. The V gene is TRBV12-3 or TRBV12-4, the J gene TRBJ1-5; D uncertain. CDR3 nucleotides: TGTGCCAGCAGTCTAAGCCTCAATCAGCCCCAGCATTTT. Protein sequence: CASSLSLNQPQHF.